The rows below give T cell receptor beta chains drawn from one sample of a study of graft-versus-host responses after intestinal transplantation. What these receptors recognize is not known. Assay used: immunoSEQ multiplex PCR; TCRdb lists only in-frame clones, some missing. The sample has around 90,000 clones, about 93% seen once; the top ten hold 0.45% to 0.6%. Sequenced material: unstimulated CD8+ T cells sorted from spleen or lymph node cells, taken before intestinal transplant. The receptors were gathered from a human donor who received an intestinal transplant. Each CDR3 is given with its conserved first and last residue. D genes are given only for firm matches. Where a row states a size, it is once, few, many or the class of an expanded clone; other rows omit it.

D gene	V gene	J gene	clone size	CDR3 DNA	CDR3 protein
-	TRBV5-4	TRBJ2-7	-	TGTGCCAGCAGCCTAGACTCAAGCAGCCCCGAGCAGTACTTC	CASSLDSSSPEQYF
-	TRBV5-1	TRBJ2-7	-	TGCGCCAGCAGCTTGGAGGGGACTGCCACCTACGAGCAGTACTTC	CASSLEGTATYEQYF
-	TRBV19	TRBJ1-5	few	TGTGCCAGTAGTTGGACAGACAATCAGCCCCAGCATTTT	CASSWTDNQPQHF
-	TRBV4-1	TRBJ2-7	-	TGCGCCAGCAGCCAGCCGACACTTTCCCCCTACGAGCAGTACTTC	CASSQPTLSPYEQYF
TRBD1	TRBV9	TRBJ1-2	-	TGTGCCAGCAGCGTAGGTGGACAGGTCGTAAACTATGGCTACACCTTC	CASSVGGQVVNYGYTF
TRBD2	TRBV19	TRBJ2-1	-	TGTGCCAGTAGTTGGACTAGCGGGACGGGGGGAAATGAGCAGTTCTTC	CASSWTSGTGGNEQFF
TRBD1	TRBV4-3	TRBJ2-7	-	TGCGCCAGCAGCGCCTACCCCCCGGGACAGGGGGCCACCTACGAGCAGTACTTC	CASSAYPPGQGATYEQYF
-	TRBV28	TRBJ1-4	-	TGTGCCAGCACCACGACGTACGGGACTAATGAAAAACTGTTTTTT	CASTTTYGTNEKLFF
-	TRBV4-2	TRBJ1-2	-	TGTGCCAGCAGCCAACTCTCCCAGCCGGCGGGGGGTGGCTACACCTTC	CASSQLSQPAGGGYTF
TRBD1	TRBV19	TRBJ1-4	few	TGTGCCAGTAGTATTAGGACAGGGTACGAAAAACTGTTTTTT	CASSIRTGYEKLFF
TRBD1	TRBV7-6	TRBJ2-5	-	TGTGCCAGCAGCTTAGGGGACAGGGGGGAGGAGACCCAGTACTTC	CASSLGDRGEETQYF
-	TRBV5-1	TRBJ1-1	-	TGCGCCAGCAGCTTTCAAGGCGGGAACACTGAAGCTTTCTTT	CASSFQGGNTEAFF
TRBD2	TRBV27	TRBJ2-1	-	TGTGCCAGCAGTTTAAGGCCCCGGGACTATTTCTACAATGAGCAGTTCTTC	CASSLRPRDYFYNEQFF
-	TRBV5-5	TRBJ1-1	-	TGTGCCAGCAGCTTGGACCGGGTCACTGAAGCTTTCTTT	CASSLDRVTEAFF
-	TRBV29-1	TRBJ2-1	-	TGCAGCGTTGGAGGGACACGAACCTACAATGAGCAGTTCTTC	CSVGGTRTYNEQFF